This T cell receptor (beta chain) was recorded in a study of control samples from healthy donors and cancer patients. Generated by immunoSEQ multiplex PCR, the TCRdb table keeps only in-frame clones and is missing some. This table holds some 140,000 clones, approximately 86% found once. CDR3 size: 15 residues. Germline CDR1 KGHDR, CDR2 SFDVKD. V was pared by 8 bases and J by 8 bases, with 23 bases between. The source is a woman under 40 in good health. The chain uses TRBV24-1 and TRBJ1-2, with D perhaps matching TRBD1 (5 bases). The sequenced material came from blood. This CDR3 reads CATTPPGPSGMGYTF. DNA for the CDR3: TGTGCCACCACGCCCCCGGGACCCTCCGGGATGGGCTACACCTTC.